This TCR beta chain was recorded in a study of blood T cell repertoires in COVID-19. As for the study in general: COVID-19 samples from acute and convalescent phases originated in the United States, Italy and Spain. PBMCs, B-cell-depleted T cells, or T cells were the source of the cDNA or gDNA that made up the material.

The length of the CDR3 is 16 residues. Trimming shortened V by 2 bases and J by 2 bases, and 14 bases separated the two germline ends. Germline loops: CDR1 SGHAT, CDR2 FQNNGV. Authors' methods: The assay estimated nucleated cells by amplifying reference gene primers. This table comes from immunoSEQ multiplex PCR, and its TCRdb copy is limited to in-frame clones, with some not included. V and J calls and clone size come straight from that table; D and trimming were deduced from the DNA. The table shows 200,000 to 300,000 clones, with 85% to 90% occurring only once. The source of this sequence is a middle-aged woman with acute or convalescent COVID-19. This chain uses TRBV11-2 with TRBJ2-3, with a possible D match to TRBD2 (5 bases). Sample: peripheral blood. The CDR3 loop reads CASSLMPPGVTDTQYF. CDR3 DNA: TGTGCCAGCAGCTTAATGCCCCCCGGGGTCACAGATACGCAGTATTTT.